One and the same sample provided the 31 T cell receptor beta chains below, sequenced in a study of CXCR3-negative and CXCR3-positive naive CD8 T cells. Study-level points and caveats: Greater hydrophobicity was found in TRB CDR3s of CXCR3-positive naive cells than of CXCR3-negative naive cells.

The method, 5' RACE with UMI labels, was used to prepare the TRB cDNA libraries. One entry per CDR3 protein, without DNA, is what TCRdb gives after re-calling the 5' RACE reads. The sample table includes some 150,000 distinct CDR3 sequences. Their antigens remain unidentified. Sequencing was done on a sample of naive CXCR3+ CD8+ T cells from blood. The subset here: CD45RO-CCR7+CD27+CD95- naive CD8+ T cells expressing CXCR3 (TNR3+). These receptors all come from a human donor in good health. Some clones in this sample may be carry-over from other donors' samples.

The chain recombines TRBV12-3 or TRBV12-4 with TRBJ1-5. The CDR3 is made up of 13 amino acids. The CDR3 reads CASSLGFNQPQHF.

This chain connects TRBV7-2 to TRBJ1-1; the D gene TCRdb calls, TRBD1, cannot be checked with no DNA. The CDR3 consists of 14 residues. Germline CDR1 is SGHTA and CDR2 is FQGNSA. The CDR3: CASRPGQGSAEAFF.

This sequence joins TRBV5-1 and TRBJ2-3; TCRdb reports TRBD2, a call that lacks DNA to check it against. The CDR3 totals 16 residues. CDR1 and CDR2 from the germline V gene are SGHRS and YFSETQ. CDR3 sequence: CASSLASGGNTDTQYF.

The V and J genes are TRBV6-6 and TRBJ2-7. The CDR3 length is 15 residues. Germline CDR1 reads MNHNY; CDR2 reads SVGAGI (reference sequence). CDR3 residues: CASSYSTGGTYEQYF.

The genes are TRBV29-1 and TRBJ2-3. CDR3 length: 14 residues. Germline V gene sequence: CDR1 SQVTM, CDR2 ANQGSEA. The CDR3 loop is CSVEGYTSTDTQYF.

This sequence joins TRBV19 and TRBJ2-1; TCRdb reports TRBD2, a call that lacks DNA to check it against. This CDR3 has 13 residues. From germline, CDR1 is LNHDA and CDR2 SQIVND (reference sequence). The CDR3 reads CASSSGGWGEQFF.

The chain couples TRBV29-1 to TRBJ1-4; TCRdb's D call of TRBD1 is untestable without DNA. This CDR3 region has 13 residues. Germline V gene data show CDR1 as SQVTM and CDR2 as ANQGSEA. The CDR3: CSAWTGLREKLFF.

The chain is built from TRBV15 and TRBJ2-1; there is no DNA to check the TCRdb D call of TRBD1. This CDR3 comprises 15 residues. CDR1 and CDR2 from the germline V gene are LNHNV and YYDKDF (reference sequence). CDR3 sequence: CATSEGQETYNEQFF.

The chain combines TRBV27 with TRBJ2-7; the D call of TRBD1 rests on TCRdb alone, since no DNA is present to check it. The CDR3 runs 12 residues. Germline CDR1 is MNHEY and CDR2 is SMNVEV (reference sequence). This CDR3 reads CASSRPRGEQYF.

The CDR3 is CASSLGRRERGDEQFF. The genes are TRBV11-2 and TRBJ2-1; the TCRdb D gene call, TRBD2, has no DNA to confirm it. The CDR3 extends over 16 amino acids. CDR1 is SGHAT and CDR2 is FQNNGV in the germline V gene.

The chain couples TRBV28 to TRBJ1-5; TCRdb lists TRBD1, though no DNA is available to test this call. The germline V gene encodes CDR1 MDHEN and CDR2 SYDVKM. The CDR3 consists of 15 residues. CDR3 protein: CASSFRDRGGQPQHF.

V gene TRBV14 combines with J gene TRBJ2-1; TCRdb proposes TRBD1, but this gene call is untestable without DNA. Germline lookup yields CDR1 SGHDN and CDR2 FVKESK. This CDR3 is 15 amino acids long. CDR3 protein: CARSRQANSYNEQFF.

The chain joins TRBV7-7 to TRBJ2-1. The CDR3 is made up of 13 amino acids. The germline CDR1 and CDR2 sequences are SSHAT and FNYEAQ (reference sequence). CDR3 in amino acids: CASSPRPTNEQFF.

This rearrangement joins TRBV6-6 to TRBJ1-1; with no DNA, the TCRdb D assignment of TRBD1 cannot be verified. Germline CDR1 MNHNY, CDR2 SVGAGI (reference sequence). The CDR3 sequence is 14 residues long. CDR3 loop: CASRNTGGYTEAFF.

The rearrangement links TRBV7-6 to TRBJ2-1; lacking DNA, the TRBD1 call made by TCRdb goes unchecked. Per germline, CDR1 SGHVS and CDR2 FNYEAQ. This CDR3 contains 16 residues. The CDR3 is CASSPLSVSSYNEQFF.

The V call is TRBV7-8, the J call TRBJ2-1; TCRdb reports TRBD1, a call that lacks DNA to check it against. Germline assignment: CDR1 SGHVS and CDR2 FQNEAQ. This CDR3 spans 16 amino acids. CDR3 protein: CASSQWDVSSYNEQFF. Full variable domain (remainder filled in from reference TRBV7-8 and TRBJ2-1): GAGVSQSPRYKVAKRGQDVALRCDPISGHVSLFWYQQALGQGPEFLTYFQNEAQLDKSGLPSDRFFAERPEGSVSTLKIQRTQQEDSAVYLCASSQWDVSSYNEQFFGPGTRLTVL.

CDR3 sequence reads: CASSTGRGPRTSGTYNEQFF. The chain uses TRBV5-1 and TRBJ2-1; TCRdb selects TRBD2, and the lack of DNA leaves this call unchecked. This CDR3 is built from 20 residues. CDR1 and CDR2 (germline): SGHRS, YFSETQ.

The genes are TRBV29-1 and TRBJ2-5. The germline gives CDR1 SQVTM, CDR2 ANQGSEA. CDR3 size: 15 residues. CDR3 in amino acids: CSVKRTDRDQETQYF.

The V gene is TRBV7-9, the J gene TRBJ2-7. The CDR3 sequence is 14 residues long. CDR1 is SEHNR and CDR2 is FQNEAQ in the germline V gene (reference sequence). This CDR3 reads CASSLVAQEYEQYF.

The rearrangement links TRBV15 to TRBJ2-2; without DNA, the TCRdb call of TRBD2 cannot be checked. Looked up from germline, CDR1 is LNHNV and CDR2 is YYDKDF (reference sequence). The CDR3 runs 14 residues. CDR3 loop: CATKREENTAELFF.

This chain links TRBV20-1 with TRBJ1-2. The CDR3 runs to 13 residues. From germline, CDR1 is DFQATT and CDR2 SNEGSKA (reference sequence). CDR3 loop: CSARGGTEYGYTF.

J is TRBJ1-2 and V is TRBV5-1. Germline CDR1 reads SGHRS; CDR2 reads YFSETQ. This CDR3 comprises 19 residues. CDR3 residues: CASSLSPGFASSSGEGYTF.

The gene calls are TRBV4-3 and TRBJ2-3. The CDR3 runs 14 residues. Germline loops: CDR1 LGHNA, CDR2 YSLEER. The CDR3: CASSQDDNTDTQYF.

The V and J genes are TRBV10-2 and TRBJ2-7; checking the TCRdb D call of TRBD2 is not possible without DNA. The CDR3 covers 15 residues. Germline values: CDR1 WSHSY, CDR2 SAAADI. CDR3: CASSVVTSGRWEQYF.

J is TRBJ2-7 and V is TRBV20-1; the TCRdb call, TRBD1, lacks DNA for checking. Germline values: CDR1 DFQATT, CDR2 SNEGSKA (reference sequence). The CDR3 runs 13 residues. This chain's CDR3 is CSARAGHDYEQYF.

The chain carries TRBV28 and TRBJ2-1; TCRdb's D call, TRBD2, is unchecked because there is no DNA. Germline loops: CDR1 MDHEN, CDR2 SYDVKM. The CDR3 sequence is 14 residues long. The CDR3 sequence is CASSLTSSGREQFF.

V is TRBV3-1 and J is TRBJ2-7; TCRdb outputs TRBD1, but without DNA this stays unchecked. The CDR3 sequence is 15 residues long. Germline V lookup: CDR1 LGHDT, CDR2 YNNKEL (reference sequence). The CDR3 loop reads CASSHVGRGFYEQYF.

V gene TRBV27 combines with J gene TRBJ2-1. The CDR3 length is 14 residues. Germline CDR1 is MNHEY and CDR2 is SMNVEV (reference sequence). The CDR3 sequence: CASSPVGLYNEQFF.

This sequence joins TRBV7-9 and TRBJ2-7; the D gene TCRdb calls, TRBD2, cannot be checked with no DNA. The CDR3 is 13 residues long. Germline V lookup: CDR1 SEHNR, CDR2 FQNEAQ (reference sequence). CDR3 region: CASRGGNHYEQYF.

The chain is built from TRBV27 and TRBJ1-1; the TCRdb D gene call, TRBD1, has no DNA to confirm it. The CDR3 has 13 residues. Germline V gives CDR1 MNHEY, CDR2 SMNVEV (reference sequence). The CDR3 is CASSLRQVTEAFF.

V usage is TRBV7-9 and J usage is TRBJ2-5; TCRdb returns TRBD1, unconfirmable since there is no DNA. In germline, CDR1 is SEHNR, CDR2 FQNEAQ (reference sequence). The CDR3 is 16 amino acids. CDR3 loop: CASSPPGTGGQETQYF.